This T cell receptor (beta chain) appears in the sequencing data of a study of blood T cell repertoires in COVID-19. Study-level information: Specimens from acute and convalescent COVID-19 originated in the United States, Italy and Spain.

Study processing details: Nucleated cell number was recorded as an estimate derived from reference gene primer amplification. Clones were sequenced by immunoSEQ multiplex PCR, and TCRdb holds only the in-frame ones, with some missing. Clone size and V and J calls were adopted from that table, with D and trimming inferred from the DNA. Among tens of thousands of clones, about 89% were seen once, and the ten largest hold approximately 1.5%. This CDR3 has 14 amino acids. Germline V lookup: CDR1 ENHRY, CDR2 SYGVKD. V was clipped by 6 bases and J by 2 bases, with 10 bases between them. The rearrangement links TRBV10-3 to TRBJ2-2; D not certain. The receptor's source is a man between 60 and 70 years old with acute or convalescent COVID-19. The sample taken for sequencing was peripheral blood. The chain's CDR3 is CAIRTAINTGELFF. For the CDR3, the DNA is TGTGCCATCAGAACAGCCATTAACACCGGGGAGCTGTTTTTT.